The 10 T cell receptor beta chains listed next were all sequenced from one sample in a study of blood T cell repertoires in COVID-19. The method was immunoSEQ multiplex PCR; TCRdb's version includes in-frame clones alone and lacks a portion of them. The sample has approximately 220,000 clones; 80% to 90% are singletons. The specimen was peripheral blood. Every receptor here comes from a woman in her fifties or sixties who had recovered from COVID-19.

This clone has only a few counts. J is TRBJ1-5 and V is TRBV7-2, with 9 positions matching TRBD1. The V segment lost 4 bases and the J segment 2 bases; nucleotides outside the gene matches: 3. Germline values: CDR1 SGHTA, CDR2 FQGNSA. This CDR3 is built from 15 residues. The CDR3 loop is CASSWRTGGNQPQHF. DNA of the CDR3: TGTGCCAGCAGCTGGCGGACAGGGGGCAATCAGCCCCAGCATTTT.

This chain joins TRBV30 and TRBJ2-4, with D perhaps TRBD2 (6 bases). Germline V CDR1 and CDR2: GTSNPN, SVGIG (reference sequence). V lost 3 bases to trimming and J lost 8 bases, with 17 bases between them. CDR3 length: 14 residues. The CDR3 region is CAWRTGTSGDIQYF. The DNA of the CDR3 is TGTGCCTGGAGGACCGGGACTTCGGGGGACATTCAGTACTTC.

The V call is TRBV28, the J call TRBJ1-1, with D possibly TRBD1 on 6 matching bases. The CDR3 spans 16 residues. CDR1 is MDHEN and CDR2 is SYDVKM in the germline V gene. Trimming stripped 4 bases from V and 0 bases from J, with 15 bases between. CDR3 nucleotide sequence: TGTGCCAGCAGTTGGGCCCGGACAGACATGAACACTGAAGCTTTCTTT. It is translated as CASSWARTDMNTEAFF.

The chain joins TRBV4-2 to TRBJ2-3, with 12 bases that match TRBD2. Germline trimming cut 3 bases from V and 6 bases from J; bases unmatched to any gene: 7. CDR3 length equals 16 residues. Germline CDR1 is LGHNA and CDR2 is YNFKEQ. CDR3 DNA: TGTGCCAGCAGCCAGGAACTAGCGGGGGGTAGGGATACGCAGTATTTT. Protein: CASSQELAGGRDTQYF.

In this sample, this clone turned up once. The chain employs TRBV19 and TRBJ1-5, with D unclear. V was cut by 1 base and J by 0 bases, with 7 bases left in between. CDR1 is LNHDA, CDR2 SQIVND, per germline (reference sequence). This CDR3 is built from 15 residues. CDR3 sequence: CASSIGEDSNQPQHF. The CDR3 bases are TGTGCCAGTAGTATAGGAGAGGATAGCAATCAGCCCCAGCATTTT.

A remark on this clone: Relative to the germline gene, one junction end is altered; a read error may explain this. V is TRBV3-1 (or the pseudogene TRBV3-2) and J is TRBJ2-6, with D maybe TRBD1 (6 bases). The CDR3 sequence is 16 residues long. Germline CDR1 and CDR2: LGHDT and YNNKEL (reference sequence). CDR3 protein: CASSKDRFWGANVLTF. As DNA, the CDR3 is TGTGCCAGCAGCAAAGACAGGTTCTGGGGGGCCAACGTCCTGACTTTC.

The chain employs TRBV5-5 and TRBJ1-2; 8 bases align to TRBD1. Germline V gene data show CDR1 as SGHKS and CDR2 as YYEKEE (reference sequence). The CDR3 loop spans 14 amino acids. Trimming cost V 4 bases and J 6 bases; bases outside gene matches: 8. CDR3 residues: CASSQGARIDGYTF. The CDR3, as DNA: TGTGCCAGCAGCCAGGGGGCGCGGATAGATGGCTACACCTTC.

The J gene is TRBJ1-2, the V gene TRBV6-4, with 8 bases that match TRBD1. V lost 3 bases, J lost 2 bases, and 5 bases stayed unmatched. The CDR3 sequence is 15 residues long. The germline V gene has CDR1 MRHNA and CDR2 SNTAGT. CDR3 sequence reads: CASSESGGRNYGYTF. CDR3 nucleotides: TGTGCCAGCAGTGAATCAGGGGGCAGGAACTATGGCTACACCTTC.

Only a few counts were recorded for this clone. The rearrangement uses TRBV6-2 or TRBV6-3 and TRBJ1-1, with 8 bases matching TRBD1. The CDR3 runs to 15 residues. Germline V gene data show CDR1 as MNHEY and CDR2 as SVGEGT. V gave up 6 bases and J gave up 6 bases; unmatched junction bases: 12. The CDR3 nucleotides are TGTGCCAGCAGCCCCTCCGGACAGGGTGCGGCTGAAGCTTTCTTT. Translated: CASSPSGQGAAEAFF.

This rearrangement joins TRBV12-3 or TRBV12-4 to TRBJ1-1, with a tentative D call TRBD1 (5 bases). The CDR3 length is 12 residues. Trimming took 3 bases from V and 5 from J, leaving 7 bases between them. CDR3 in amino acids: CASSFGGTEAFF. The CDR3 DNA follows: TGTGCCAGCAGTTTTGGGGGGACTGAAGCTTTCTTT.